A single sample is the source of the 18 T cell receptor beta chains below, sequenced in a study of blood T cell repertoires in COVID-19. Produced via immunoSEQ multiplex PCR; TCRdb's table is partial and in-frame only. The table shows tens of thousands of clones, with 83% occurring only once. Sequences were obtained from peripheral blood. The receptors derive from a man older than 75 with active or convalescent COVID-19.

The V gene is TRBV9, the J gene TRBJ2-7, with D unclear. Germline lookup yields CDR1 SGDLS and CDR2 YYNGEE. The CDR3 covers 16 residues. V was shortened by 3 bases and J by 1 base, with 17 bases between the two germline ends. CDR3 in DNA: TGTGCCAGCAGCGCGGATGGGCATTCCTGGTCCTACGAGCAGTACTTC. This codes for CASSADGHSWSYEQYF.

The V gene is TRBV12-3 or TRBV12-4, the J gene TRBJ2-1; D ambiguous. The germline V and J ends were trimmed by 2 bases and 4 bases, with 6 bases remaining between them. There are 13 residues in the CDR3. The CDR3 DNA follows: TGTGCCAGCAGTTTACGGTTATACAATGAGCAGTTCTTC. Translating gives CASSLRLYNEQFF.

The chain is built from TRBV28 and TRBJ2-5; the match to TRBD2 covers 7 bases. This CDR3 has 14 amino acids. V lost 7 bases and J lost 2; bases outside the gene matches: 7. In germline, CDR1 is MDHEN, CDR2 SYDVKM. This CDR3 is CASNASGRQETQYF. CDR3 bases: TGTGCCAGCAATGCTAGCGGTCGACAAGAGACCCAGTACTTC.

The rearrangement joins TRBV10-3 to TRBJ1-3; D perhaps matches TRBD1 (5 bases). Trimming shortened V by 7 bases and J by 0 bases, and 10 bases separated the two germline ends. Germline lookup yields CDR1 ENHRY and CDR2 SYGVKD. This CDR3 is 14 amino acids long. CDR3 DNA sequence: TGTGCCATCAAGTCGGGGGGCTCTGGAAACACCATATATTTT. Protein product: CAIKSGGSGNTIYF.

The chain carries TRBV20-1 and TRBJ2-1; 11 bases map to TRBD2. The CDR3 totals 15 residues. The germline CDR1 and CDR2 sequences are DFQATT and SNEGSKA (reference sequence). Unmatched junction bases numbered 5, after V lost 3 bases and J lost 4 bases. The CDR3 DNA is TGCAGTGCTAGTGCTAGCGGGGGGTATTACAATGAGCAGTTCTTC. Its translation: CSASASGGYYNEQFF.

The chain combines TRBV5-1 with TRBJ1-1, with D maybe TRBD1 (5 bases). The ends were cut back, 2 bases at V and 3 bases at J, with 8 bases in the middle. There are 13 residues in the CDR3. Germline V gene data show CDR1 as SGHRS and CDR2 as YFSETQ. The CDR3 reads CASSFTGYTEAFF. The CDR3 DNA follows: TGCGCCAGCAGCTTTACAGGTTACACTGAAGCTTTCTTT. The variable domain in full, completed from reference TRBV5-1 and TRBJ1-1, reads KAGVTQTPRYLIKTRGQQVTLSCSPISGHRSVSWYQQTPGQGLQFLFEYFSETQRNKGNFPGRFSGRQFSNSRSEMNVSTLELGDSALYLCASSFTGYTEAFFGQGTRLTVV.

The J gene is TRBJ1-4, the V gene TRBV25-1, with 7 bases lining up with TRBD1. The V segment lost 4 bases and the J segment 3 bases; nucleotides outside the gene matches: 2. The germline V gene encodes CDR1 MGHDK and CDR2 SYGVNS. The CDR3 has 14 residues. In nucleotides, the CDR3 is TGTGCCAGCAGTGCCAGGGGGTCTAATGAAAAACTGTTTTTT. Amino acid sequence: CASSARGSNEKLFF. The entire variable domain, with the rest obtained from reference TRBV25-1 and TRBJ1-4, is as follows: EADIYQTPRYLVIGTGKKITLECSQTMGHDKMYWYQQDPGMELHLIHYSYGVNSTEKGDLSSESTVSRIRTEHFPLTLESARPSHTSQYLCASSARGSNEKLFFGSGTQLSVL.

The chain joins TRBV6-5 to TRBJ1-4; perhaps TRBD1 as D (5 bases). The germline V gene has CDR1 MNHEY and CDR2 SVGAGI. Trimming removed 6 bases at V and 11 bases at J, with 16 bases between. The CDR3 extends over 13 amino acids. The CDR3 loop reads CASRFGGTLKLFF. Written as DNA, the CDR3 is TGTGCCAGCAGATTCGGCGGGACTCTCAAACTGTTTTTT.

The chain uses TRBV5-1 and TRBJ2-7; no firm D call. Trimming took off 4 bases at V and 2 bases at J, with 13 bases between the two ends. This CDR3 has 14 residues. CDR1 and CDR2 (germline): SGHRS, YFSETQ. This CDR3 is CASSLDVPTYEQYF. As DNA, the CDR3 is TGCGCCAGCAGCCTAGACGTGCCAACCTACGAGCAGTACTTC.

The rearrangement joins TRBV19 to TRBJ1-5; TRBD1 matches 7 bases. V lost 6 bases, J lost 2 bases, and 1 base stayed unmatched. This CDR3 is 13 amino acids long. The germline CDR1 and CDR2 sequences are LNHDA and SQIVND (reference sequence). The CDR3 spells CASRDRGNQPQHF. Written as DNA, the CDR3 is TGTGCCAGTAGAGACAGGGGCAATCAGCCCCAGCATTTT.

The V and J genes are TRBV7-2 and TRBJ2-7; TRBD1 aligns across 8 bases. This CDR3 has 14 amino acids. The V gene end was trimmed by 3 bases and the J gene end by 6 bases; junction bases not matched to a gene: 7. The germline V gene has CDR1 SGHTA and CDR2 FQGNSA. This CDR3 reads CASSFQGALLEQYF. Here the CDR3 DNA reads TGTGCCAGCAGCTTCCAGGGGGCGCTGCTCGAGCAGTACTTC.

The table lists this clone with a few counts. The V gene is TRBV14, the J gene TRBJ1-1; D uncertain. The V gene's germline CDR1 is SGHDN and CDR2 FVKESK. The V end lost 4 bases, the J end lost 3 bases, and 15 bases lay between the germline ends. CDR3 length: 15 amino acids. CDR3 DNA: TGTGCCAGCAGCCGAAGAAATTCGGGTTACACTGAAGCTTTCTTT. It is translated as CASSRRNSGYTEAFF. The full variable domain, its missing parts supplied by reference TRBV14 and TRBJ1-1, is EAGVTQFPSHSVIEKGQTVTLRCDPISGHDNLYWYRRVMGKEIKFLLHFVKESKQDESGMPNNRFLAERTGGTYSTLKVQPAELEDSGVYFCASSRRNSGYTEAFFGQGTRLTVV.

The rearrangement joins TRBV6-1 to TRBJ1-2; weak D call: TRBD1 (5 bases). In germline, CDR1 is MNHNS, CDR2 SASEGT. V was shortened by 0 bases and J by 2 bases, with 10 bases between the two germline ends. The CDR3 contains 15 residues. The CDR3 protein is CASSEASGSNYGYTF. CDR3 DNA: TGTGCCAGCAGTGAAGCGTCAGGGTCCAACTATGGCTACACCTTC.

The V call is TRBV6-5, the J call TRBJ1-1; D gene unclear. Germline loops: CDR1 MNHEY, CDR2 SVGAGI. This CDR3 has 13 amino acids. Trimming shortened V by 4 bases and J by 1 base, and 7 bases separated the two germline ends. This chain's CDR3 is CASSSRGNTEAFF. CDR3 sequence (DNA): TGTGCCAGCAGTTCGCGGGGGAACACTGAAGCTTTCTTT.

J is TRBJ1-5 and V is TRBV4-1, with D uncertain. V lost 1 base, J lost 11 bases, and 21 bases lay in between. Germline V gene lookup returns CDR1 MGHRA and CDR2 YSYEKL. This CDR3 has 16 residues. The CDR3 DNA follows: TGCGCCAGCAGCCAAGTCTTGCGAGGGCGTGAAGGGTCCCAGCATTTT. Its protein product is CASSQVLRGREGSQHF.

The J gene is TRBJ1-1, the V gene TRBV30, with TRBD1 as a possible D gene (5 bases). Germline V gene sequence: CDR1 GTSNPN, CDR2 SVGIG (reference sequence). Trimming took off 4 bases at V and 6 bases at J, with 18 bases between the two ends. The CDR3 spans 14 residues. For the CDR3, the DNA is TGTGCCTGGATGCGGGGCAGATCGGTGGCTGAAGCTTTCTTT. Amino acids: CAWMRGRSVAEAFF.

The rearrangement links TRBV19 to TRBJ2-5; a possible D gene is TRBD1 (5 bases). V was clipped by 6 bases and J by 7 bases, with 21 bases between them. The CDR3 sequence is 15 residues long. The V gene's germline CDR1 is LNHDA and CDR2 SQIVND (reference sequence). The CDR3 is CASSPDRPPLGTQYF. CDR3 nucleotides: TGTGCCAGTAGCCCCGACAGACCTCCTTTGGGGACCCAGTACTTC.

This chain uses TRBV20-1 with TRBJ2-1; D unclear. The CDR3 has 10 amino acids. Per germline, CDR1 DFQATT and CDR2 SNEGSKA (reference sequence). CDR3 sequence: CSPTSNEQFF. Written as DNA, the CDR3 is TGCAGCCCTACGAGCAATGAGCAGTTCTTC.